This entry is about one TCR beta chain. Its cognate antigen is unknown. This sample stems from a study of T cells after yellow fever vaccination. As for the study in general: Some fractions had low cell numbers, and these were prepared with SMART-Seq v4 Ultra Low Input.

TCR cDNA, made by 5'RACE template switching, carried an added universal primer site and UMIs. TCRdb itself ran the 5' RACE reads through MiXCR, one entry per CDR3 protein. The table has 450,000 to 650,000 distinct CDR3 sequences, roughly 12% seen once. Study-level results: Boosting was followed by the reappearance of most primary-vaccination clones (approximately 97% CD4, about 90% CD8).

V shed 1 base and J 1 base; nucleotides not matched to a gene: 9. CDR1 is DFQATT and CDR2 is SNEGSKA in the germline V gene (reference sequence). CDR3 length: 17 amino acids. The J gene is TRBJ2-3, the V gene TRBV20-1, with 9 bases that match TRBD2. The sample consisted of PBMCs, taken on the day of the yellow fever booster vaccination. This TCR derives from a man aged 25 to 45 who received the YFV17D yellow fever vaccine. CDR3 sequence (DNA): TGCAGTGCTAGAGTAAGCGGGAGGACGATCGGCACAGATACGCAGTATTTT. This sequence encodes CSARVSGRTIGTDTQYF.